This T cell receptor (beta chain) appears in the sequencing data of a study of T cell changes during pregnancy in multiple sclerosis (dated by TCRdb to between 2018 and 2021). With respect to the entire study: The study examined how the T cell repertoire changed over the course of pregnancy in women with multiple sclerosis.

After removal of 4 bases from V and 5 bases from J, the junction retains 10 bases not matched to a gene. CDR1 SEHNR and CDR2 FQNEAQ are derived from the germline V gene (reference sequence). The CDR3 holds 15 amino acids from the cysteine to the phenylalanine. CDR3 DNA only is kept here, 45 bases in frame from base 1. Receptor amplification or capture employed the immunoSEQ multiplex PCR assay. TCRdb stores this immuneACCESS table with in-frame sequences only. Part of the clones is absent; in the studies checked, under half of the shortfall reflects unresolved V genes, and no reason is known for the rest. Recorded for this sample are 55,000 to 80,000 clones; 75% to 90% of them occurred a single time. Jointly, the top ten make up over 7.5% of the sample. Worth noting for this clone: The target of this receptor is not known. No much larger clone exists at a distance of one base, and base qualities are not known.

The rearrangement joined TRBV7-9 to TRBJ2-7; TRBD1 matches 8 bases in the middle. The TCR comes from a female donor in good health, enrolled as a control in a pregnancy study. Sample: peripheral blood, taken after pregnancy. CDR3 region: CASSSRDRGVNEQYF. The DNA reads as follows: TGTGCCAGCAGCTCTAGAGACAGGGGAGTAAACGAGCAGTACTTC.